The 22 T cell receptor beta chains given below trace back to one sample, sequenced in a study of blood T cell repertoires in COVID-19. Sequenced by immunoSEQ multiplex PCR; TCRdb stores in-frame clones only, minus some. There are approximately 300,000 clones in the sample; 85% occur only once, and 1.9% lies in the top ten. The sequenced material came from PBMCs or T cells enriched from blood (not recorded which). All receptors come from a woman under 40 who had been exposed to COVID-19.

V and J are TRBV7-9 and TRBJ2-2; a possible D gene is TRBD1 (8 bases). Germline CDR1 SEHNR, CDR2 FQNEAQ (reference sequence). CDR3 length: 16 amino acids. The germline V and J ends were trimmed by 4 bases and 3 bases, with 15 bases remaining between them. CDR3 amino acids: CASSSKRDRHTGELFF. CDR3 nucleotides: TGTGCCAGCAGCTCCAAGCGGGACAGGCACACCGGGGAGCTGTTTTTT.

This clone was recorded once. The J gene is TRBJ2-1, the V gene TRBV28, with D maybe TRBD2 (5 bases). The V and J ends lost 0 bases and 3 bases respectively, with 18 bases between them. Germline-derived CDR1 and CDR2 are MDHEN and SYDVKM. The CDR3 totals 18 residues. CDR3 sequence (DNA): TGTGCCAGCAGTTTATGGGGGTCGACGGAGGCCTACTACAATGAGCAGTTCTTC. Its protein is CASSLWGSTEAYYNEQFF.

As DNA, the CDR3 is TGTGCCAGCAGTTTGGAGCGGGCAAGCTCCTACAATGAGCAGTTCTTC. It encodes CASSLERASSYNEQFF. The chain uses TRBV28 and TRBJ2-1, with D tentatively TRBD2 (6 bases). The germline CDR1 and CDR2 sequences are MDHEN and SYDVKM. V lost 3 bases to trimming and J lost 0 bases, with 12 bases between them. The CDR3 is 16 amino acids.

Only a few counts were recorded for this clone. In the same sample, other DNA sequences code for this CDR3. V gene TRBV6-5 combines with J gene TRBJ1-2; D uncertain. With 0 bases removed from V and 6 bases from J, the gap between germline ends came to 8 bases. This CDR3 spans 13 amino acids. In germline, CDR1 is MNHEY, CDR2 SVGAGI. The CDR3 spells CASSYSTTDGYTF. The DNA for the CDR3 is TGTGCCAGCAGTTACTCGACTACTGATGGCTACACCTTC.

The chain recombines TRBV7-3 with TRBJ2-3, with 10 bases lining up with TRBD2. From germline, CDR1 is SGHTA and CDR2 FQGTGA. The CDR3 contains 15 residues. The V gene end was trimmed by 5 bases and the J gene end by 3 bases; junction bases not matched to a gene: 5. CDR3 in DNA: TGTGCCAGCAGCCCTATGACTAGCGGGACAGATACGCAGTATTTT. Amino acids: CASSPMTSGTDTQYF.

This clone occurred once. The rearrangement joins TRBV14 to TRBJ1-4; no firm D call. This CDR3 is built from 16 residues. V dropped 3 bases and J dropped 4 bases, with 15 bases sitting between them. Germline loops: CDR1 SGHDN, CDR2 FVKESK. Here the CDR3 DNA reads TGTGCCAGCAGCCAGACCTTCGGGAACTATAATGAAAAACTGTTTTTT. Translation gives CASSQTFGNYNEKLFF.

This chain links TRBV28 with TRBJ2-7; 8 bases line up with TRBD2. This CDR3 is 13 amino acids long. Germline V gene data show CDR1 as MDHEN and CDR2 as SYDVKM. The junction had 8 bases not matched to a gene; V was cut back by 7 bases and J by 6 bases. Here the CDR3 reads CASNSGGLGEQYF. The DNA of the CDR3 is TGTGCCAGCAATTCGGGAGGGTTGGGCGAGCAGTACTTC. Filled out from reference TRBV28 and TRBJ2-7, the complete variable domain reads DVKVTQSSRYLVKRTGEKVFLECVQDMDHENMFWYRQDPGLGLRLIYFSYDVKMKEKGDIPEGYSVSREKKERFSLILESASTNQTSMYLCASNSGGLGEQYFGPGTRLTVT.

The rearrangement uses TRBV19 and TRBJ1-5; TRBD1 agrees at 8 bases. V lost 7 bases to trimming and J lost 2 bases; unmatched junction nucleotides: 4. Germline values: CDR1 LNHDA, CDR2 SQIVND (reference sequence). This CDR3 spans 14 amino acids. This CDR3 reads CASTSTGGNQPQHF. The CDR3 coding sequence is TGTGCCAGTACCTCGACAGGGGGCAATCAGCCCCAGCATTTT. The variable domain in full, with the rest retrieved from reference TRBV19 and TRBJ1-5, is DGGITQSPKYLFRKEGQNVTLSCEQNLNHDAMYWYRQDPGQGLRLIYYSQIVNDFQKGDIAEGYSVSREKKESFPLTVTSAQKNPTAFYLCASTSTGGNQPQHFGDGTRLSIL.

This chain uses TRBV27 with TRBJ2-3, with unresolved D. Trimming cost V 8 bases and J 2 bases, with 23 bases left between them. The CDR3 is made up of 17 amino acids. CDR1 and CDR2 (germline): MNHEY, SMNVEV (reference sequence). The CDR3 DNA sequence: TGTGCCAGCTTTGGGCATCACCTGTACAAAAACACAGATACGCAGTATTTT. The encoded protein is CASFGHHLYKNTDTQYF.

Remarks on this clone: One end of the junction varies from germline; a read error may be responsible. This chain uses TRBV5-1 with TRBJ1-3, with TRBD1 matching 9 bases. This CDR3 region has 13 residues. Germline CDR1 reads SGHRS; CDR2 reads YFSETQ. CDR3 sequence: CASSSTGGKTIYF. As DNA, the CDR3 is TGCGCCAGCAGCTCGACAGGGGGAAAGACCATATATTTT.

The chain's CDR3 is CASSELAVDRGTGELFF. CDR3 DNA sequence: TGTGCCAGCAGTGAATTAGCGGTTGACCGTGGCACCGGGGAGCTGTTTTTT. The chain links TRBV2 to TRBJ2-2, with D possibly being TRBD2 (6 bases). V was trimmed by 2 bases and J by 4 bases, leaving 17 bases between them. The CDR3 runs 17 residues. Germline V gene sequence: CDR1 SNHLY, CDR2 FYNNEI.

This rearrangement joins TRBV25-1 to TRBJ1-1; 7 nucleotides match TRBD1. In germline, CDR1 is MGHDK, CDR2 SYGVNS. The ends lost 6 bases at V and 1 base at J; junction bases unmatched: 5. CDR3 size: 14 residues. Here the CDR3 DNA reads TGTGCCAGCAGGCAGGGGGTTCCGAACACTGAAGCTTTCTTT. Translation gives CASRQGVPNTEAFF.

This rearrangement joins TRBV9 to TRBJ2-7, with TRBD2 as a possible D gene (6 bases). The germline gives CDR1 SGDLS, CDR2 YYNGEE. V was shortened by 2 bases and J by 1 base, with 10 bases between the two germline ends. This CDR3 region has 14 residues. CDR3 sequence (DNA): TGTGCCAGCAGCGTTACGGGAGTGTCCTACGAGCAGTACTTC. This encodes CASSVTGVSYEQYF.

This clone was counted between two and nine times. The CDR3 protein is CASTVGTGDRNTEAFF. CDR3 DNA: TGCGCCAGCACTGTAGGGACAGGGGATAGAAACACTGAAGCTTTCTTT. The gene calls are TRBV5-1 and TRBJ1-1, with 10 bases aligning to TRBD1. Per germline, CDR1 SGHRS and CDR2 YFSETQ. V lost 6 bases to trimming and J lost 2 bases; unmatched junction nucleotides: 10. This CDR3 spans 16 amino acids.

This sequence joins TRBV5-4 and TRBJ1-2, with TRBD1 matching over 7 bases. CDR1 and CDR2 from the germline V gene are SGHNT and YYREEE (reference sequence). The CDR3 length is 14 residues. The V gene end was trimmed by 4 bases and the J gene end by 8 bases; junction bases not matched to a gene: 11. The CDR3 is CASSPERRGRGYTF. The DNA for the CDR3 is TGTGCCAGCAGCCCCGAAAGAAGGGGGCGAGGCTACACCTTC.

CDR3 sequence: CASSSGQGRNYGYTF. CDR3 bases: TGTGCCAGCAGTTCCGGACAGGGTCGTAACTATGGCTACACCTTC. The V call is TRBV28, the J call TRBJ1-2, with TRBD1 matching 8 bases. Germline CDR1 MDHEN, CDR2 SYDVKM. The CDR3 contains 15 residues. With V trimmed by 4 bases and J by 1 base, 5 bases remained unmatched.

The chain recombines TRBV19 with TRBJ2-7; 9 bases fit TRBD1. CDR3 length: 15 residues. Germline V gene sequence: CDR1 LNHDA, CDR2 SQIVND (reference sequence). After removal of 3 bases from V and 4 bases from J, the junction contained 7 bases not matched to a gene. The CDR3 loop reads CASSISGTGFYEQYF. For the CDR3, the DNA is TGTGCCAGTAGTATCTCCGGGACAGGGTTTTACGAGCAGTACTTC.

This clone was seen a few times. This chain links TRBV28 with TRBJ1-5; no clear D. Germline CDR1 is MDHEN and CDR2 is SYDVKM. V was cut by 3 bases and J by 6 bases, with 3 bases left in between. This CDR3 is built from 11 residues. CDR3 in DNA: TGTGCCAGCAGTTTCAGTCAGCCCCAGCATTTT. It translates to CASSFSQPQHF.

CDR3 bases: TGTGCCAGCACCCCATCCCCGGACAAGAACACTGAAGCTTTCTTT. Its translation is CASTPSPDKNTEAFF. This chain uses TRBV28 with TRBJ1-1; a possible D gene is TRBD1 (5 bases). Trimming cost V 7 bases and J 1 base, with 16 bases left between them. This CDR3 has 15 residues. Per germline, CDR1 MDHEN and CDR2 SYDVKM.

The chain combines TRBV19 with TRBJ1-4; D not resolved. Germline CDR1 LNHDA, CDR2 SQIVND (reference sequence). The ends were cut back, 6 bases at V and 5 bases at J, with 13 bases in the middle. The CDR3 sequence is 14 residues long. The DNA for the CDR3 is TGTGCCAGTAGCCCAATGGGAGGAAATGAAAAACTGTTTTTT. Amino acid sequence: CASSPMGGNEKLFF.

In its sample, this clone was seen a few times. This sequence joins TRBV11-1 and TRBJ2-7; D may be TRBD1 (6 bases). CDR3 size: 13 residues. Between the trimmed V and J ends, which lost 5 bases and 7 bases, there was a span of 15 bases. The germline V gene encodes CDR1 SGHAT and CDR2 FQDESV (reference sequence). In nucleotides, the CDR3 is TGTGCCAGCAGCCTAGGGACATCTGAAGAGCAGTACTTC. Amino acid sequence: CASSLGTSEEQYF. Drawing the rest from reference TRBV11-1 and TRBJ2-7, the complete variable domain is EAEVAQSPRYKITEKSQAVAFWCDPISGHATLYWYRQILGQGPELLVQFQDESVVDDSQLPKDRFSAERLKGVDSTLKIQPAELGDSAMYLCASSLGTSEEQYFGPGTRLTVT.

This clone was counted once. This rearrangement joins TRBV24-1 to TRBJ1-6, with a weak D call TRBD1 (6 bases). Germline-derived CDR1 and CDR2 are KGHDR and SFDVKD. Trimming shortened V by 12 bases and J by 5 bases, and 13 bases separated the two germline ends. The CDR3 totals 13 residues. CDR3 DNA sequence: TGTGCCGCGGCGGACAGCAATAATTCACCCCTCCACTTT. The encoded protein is CAAADSNNSPLHF.